This T cell receptor beta chain came from a study of graft-versus-host responses after intestinal transplantation. Sequencing was performed with immunoSEQ multiplex PCR; in TCRdb, only in-frame clones are kept and a portion is missing. The sample lists 90,000 to 150,000 clones; around 96% were seen once. As for this clone: Its specificity is unknown.

Trimming removed 6 bases at V and 4 bases at J, with 10 bases between. Germline assignment: CDR1 MNHEY and CDR2 SVGAGI. The CDR3 length is 12 residues. The receptor was derived from a human donor who received an intestinal transplant. V gene TRBV6-5 combines with J gene TRBJ2-7; D is unclear. The sample here was unstimulated CD8+ T cells sorted from spleen or lymph node cells, taken before intestinal transplant. CDR3 loop: CASRGLGYEQYF. CDR3 nucleotide sequence: TGTGCCAGCAGAGGCCTCGGGTACGAGCAGTACTTC.